What follows are 8 T cell receptor beta chains derived from one specimen sequenced in a study of blood T cell repertoires in COVID-19. TCRdb's table, derived via immunoSEQ multiplex PCR, lists solely in-frame clones and lacks some. Counted here are approximately 220,000 clones, about four fifths occurring once; the ten biggest clones make up around 3.1%. What was sequenced was peripheral blood. The receptors here all came from a woman aged 30 to 39 who had recovered from COVID-19.

The CDR3 protein is CASSQLPPARGRLSNQPQHF. CDR3 coding DNA: TGCGCCAGCAGCCAACTACCCCCTGCCAGGGGGCGGTTGAGCAATCAGCCCCAGCATTTT. V usage is TRBV4-1 and J usage is TRBJ1-5, with TRBD1 identical over 8 bases. CDR1 and CDR2 (germline): MGHRA, YSYEKL. V shed 2 bases and J 1 base; nucleotides not matched to a gene: 16. The CDR3 contains 20 residues.

This chain joins TRBV28 and TRBJ2-1; D is perhaps TRBD1 (5 bases). The V gene's germline CDR1 is MDHEN and CDR2 SYDVKM. Trimming took 4 bases from V and 0 from J, leaving 13 bases between them. The CDR3 contains 16 residues. For the CDR3, the DNA is TGTGCCAGCAGTTCTACGACAGATTTCTCCTACAATGAGCAGTTCTTC. It specifies CASSSTTDFSYNEQFF.

The V call is TRBV30, the J call TRBJ1-2; possibly TRBD1 for D (5 bases). CDR1 GTSNPN and CDR2 SVGIG come from the germline V gene (reference sequence). V lost 4 bases, J lost 7 bases, and 13 bases lay in between. The CDR3 runs 12 residues. The CDR3 bases are TGTGCCTGGATGGAGGGACTGGGTGGCTACACCTTC. Translation gives CAWMEGLGGYTF.

The V call is TRBV5-4, the J call TRBJ2-5; 12 bases fit TRBD2. This CDR3 has 17 amino acids. Germline V gene lookup returns CDR1 SGHNT and CDR2 YYREEE (reference sequence). V lost 7 bases and J lost 9; bases outside the gene matches: 19. The CDR3 DNA reads as TGTGCCAGCGGCACTATGGGAGGACTAGCGGGACGTTTGGCCCAGTACTTC. It translates to CASGTMGGLAGRLAQYF.

This CDR3 is CASSFSTGSAETQYF. The CDR3 DNA sequence: TGTGCCAGCAGCTTCTCTACAGGGAGTGCGGAGACCCAGTACTTC. The rearrangement joins TRBV11-1 to TRBJ2-5, with D maybe TRBD1 (6 bases). The length of the CDR3 is 15 residues. The V end lost 3 bases, the J end lost 5 bases, and 16 bases lay between the germline ends. CDR1 and CDR2 (germline): SGHAT, FQDESV (reference sequence). The variable domain in full, with the rest retrieved from reference TRBV11-1 and TRBJ2-5, is EAEVAQSPRYKITEKSQAVAFWCDPISGHATLYWYRQILGQGPELLVQFQDESVVDDSQLPKDRFSAERLKGVDSTLKIQPAELGDSAMYLCASSFSTGSAETQYFGPGTRLLVL.

The genes are TRBV4-2 and TRBJ1-1, with D possibly matching TRBD1 (5 bases). This CDR3 region has 14 residues. Germline CDR1 reads LGHNA; CDR2 reads YNFKEQ. V was trimmed by 4 bases and J by 1 base, leaving 10 bases between them. For the CDR3, the DNA is TGTGCCAGCAGCCTCTCCGGGGGGAACACTGAAGCTTTCTTT. Protein product: CASSLSGGNTEAFF.

This clone is judged medium-sized. The chain has TRBV10-2 and TRBJ2-3, with 14 bases fitting TRBD2. Germline CDR1 reads WSHSY; CDR2 reads SAAADI. V lost 6 bases to trimming and J lost 6 bases; unmatched junction nucleotides: 5. The CDR3 loop spans 15 amino acids. The CDR3 DNA reads TGCGCCAGCAGCTTGACTAGCGGGAGGGCGGATACGCAGTATTTT. It translates to CASSLTSGRADTQYF.

Remarks on this clone: Given a much more abundant clone one base away, this may be a read error. This chain uses TRBV28 with TRBJ2-7; D ambiguous. CDR3 size: 11 residues. Germline CDR1 MDHEN, CDR2 SYDVKM. V dropped 3 bases and J dropped 4 bases, with 4 bases sitting between them. The CDR3 spells CASSFQYEQYF. In DNA form, the CDR3 reads TGTGCCAGCAGTTTCCAGTACGAGCAGTACTTC.